This T cell receptor beta chain was sequenced for a study of blood T cell repertoires in COVID-19. The V gene's germline CDR1 is SGDLS and CDR2 YYNGEE. The germline V and J ends were trimmed by 0 bases and 0 bases, with 15 bases remaining between them. The CDR3 has 17 amino acids. Repertoires were generated with immunoSEQ multiplex PCR, while TCRdb's copy carries only in-frame clones and drops some. Among around 180,000 clones listed, approximately 85% were seen once. Enrollment of patients from Seattle took place during active infection, with longitudinal follow-up. This TCR was recovered from a man older than 75 with COVID-19, enrolled during active disease. The genes are TRBV9 and TRBJ1-2; possibly TRBD1 for D (6 bases). The sequenced material came from peripheral blood. CDR3 amino acids: CASSVDPQGPANYGYTF. The CDR3 DNA follows: TGTGCCAGCAGCGTAGATCCACAGGGACCAGCTAACTATGGCTACACCTTC.